Shown below are 15 T cell receptor beta chains from a single sample sequenced in a study of T cell changes during pregnancy in multiple sclerosis. The protocol was immunoSEQ multiplex PCR, while the TCRdb copy is restricted to in-frame clones and leaves out a portion. The sample holds around 29,000 clones; more than 90% are singletons and the top ten take around 0.7%. Sequenced material: CD4+ T cells from peripheral blood mononuclear cells, taken in the first trimester of pregnancy. These receptor sequences come from a female donor with multiple sclerosis, enrolled in a pregnancy study.

V gene TRBV11-2 combines with J gene TRBJ2-1, with 7 bases identical to TRBD2. This CDR3 spans 15 amino acids. Unmatched junction bases numbered 3, after V lost 0 bases and J lost 4 bases. CDR1 and CDR2 (germline): SGHAT, FQNNGV. The CDR3 loop reads CASSLDAGVYNEQFF. The DNA for the CDR3 is TGTGCCAGCAGCTTAGACGCGGGGGTGTACAATGAGCAGTTCTTC.

The CDR3 here is CASSLQGFNEQETQYF. The CDR3 nucleotides read TGTGCCAGCAGCTTGCAGGGTTTCAACGAACAAGAGACCCAGTACTTC. The chain couples TRBV7-2 to TRBJ2-5; D may be TRBD1 (5 bases). CDR3 length: 16 residues. Germline V CDR1 and CDR2: SGHTA, FQGNSA. Trimming removed 3 bases from V and 2 bases from J, with 16 bases in between.

This chain links TRBV6-5 with TRBJ1-2; 8 bases match TRBD1. The V and J ends lost 6 bases and 8 bases, in that order; junction bases with no gene match: 8. CDR1 and CDR2 (germline): MNHEY, SVGAGI. The CDR3 sequence is 13 residues long. This CDR3 reads CASRDSGGGGYTF. As DNA, the CDR3 is TGTGCCAGCAGGGATTCAGGGGGCGGAGGCTACACCTTC.

This clone is medium-sized. The chain joins TRBV28 to TRBJ1-5, with 10 bases identical to TRBD1. The CDR3 spans 15 residues. Germline-derived CDR1 and CDR2 are MDHEN and SYDVKM. V was pared by 1 base and J by 6 bases, with 3 bases of the junction left unmatched. DNA of the CDR3: TGTGCCAGCAGTTTATCCGACAGGGGGCGTCAGCCCCAGCATTTT. It encodes CASSLSDRGRQPQHF.

This sequence joins TRBV9 and TRBJ1-2; D is perhaps TRBD1 (5 bases). From germline, CDR1 is SGDLS and CDR2 YYNGEE. V lost 3 bases to trimming and J lost 2 bases, with 14 bases between them. This CDR3 spans 15 amino acids. The CDR3 DNA sequence: TGTGCCAGCAGCGGAAAGGGGCGAAAAAACTATGGCTACACCTTC. Amino acids: CASSGKGRKNYGYTF.

The V and J genes are TRBV6-1 and TRBJ1-5; 9 bases align to TRBD1. V lost 6 bases, J lost 9 bases, and 6 bases stayed unmatched. The germline CDR1 and CDR2 sequences are MNHNS and SASEGT. The CDR3 loop spans 13 amino acids. CDR3 region: CASSGTGHRPQHF. The CDR3 nucleotides are TGTGCCAGCAGCGGGACAGGGCATCGGCCCCAGCATTTT.

The V and J genes are TRBV25-1 and TRBJ1-1; D is uncertain. The ends were cut back, 1 base at V and 3 bases at J, with 9 bases in the middle. The CDR3 extends over 14 amino acids. Germline lookup yields CDR1 MGHDK and CDR2 SYGVNS. As DNA, the CDR3 is TGTGCCAGCAGTGAATCGGGAGGGTACACTGAAGCTTTCTTT. Amino acids: CASSESGGYTEAFF.

The J gene is TRBJ1-5, the V gene TRBV19; tentatively, D is TRBD1 (6 bases). The CDR3 spans 13 residues. CDR1 LNHDA and CDR2 SQIVND come from the germline V gene (reference sequence). Trimming removed 5 bases from V and 7 bases from J, with 12 bases in between. The CDR3 region has the DNA TGTGCCAGTAGTCTCAGGGGAAGGCAGCCCCAGCATTTT. Its translation is CASSLRGRQPQHF.

The V call is TRBV5-1, the J call TRBJ2-5; 7 nucleotides agree with TRBD2. Trimming cost V 4 bases and J 5 bases; bases outside gene matches: 11. CDR3 length: 15 amino acids. CDR1 and CDR2 from the germline V gene are SGHRS and YFSETQ. The CDR3 reads CASSAGTRRGETQYF. The CDR3 nucleotides read TGCGCCAGCAGCGCGGGTACTAGGCGGGGGGAGACCCAGTACTTC.

The chain links TRBV2 to TRBJ2-7; D is undetermined. V lost 4 bases and J lost 4, with 11 bases in between. Germline V gene data show CDR1 as SNHLY and CDR2 as FYNNEI. This CDR3 is 13 amino acids long. DNA of the CDR3: TGTGCCAGCAGTGGTGCCAGTAAGTACGAGCAGTACTTC. This encodes CASSGASKYEQYF.

The chain is built from TRBV28 and TRBJ1-4, with D hard to call. The V end lost 6 bases, the J end lost 3 bases, and 5 bases lay between the germline ends. CDR3 length: 12 residues. Germline V lookup: CDR1 MDHEN, CDR2 SYDVKM. CDR3 DNA sequence: TGTGCCAGCAGGTCGTCTAATGAAAAACTGTTTTTT. Its protein is CASRSSNEKLFF.

This chain connects TRBV27 to TRBJ2-2, with 9 positions matching TRBD1. CDR1 is MNHEY and CDR2 is SMNVEV in the germline V gene (reference sequence). Trimming cost V 2 bases and J 4 bases; bases outside gene matches: 5. The CDR3 runs 16 residues. CDR3 region: CASSLVGQGGTGELFF. As DNA, the CDR3 is TGTGCCAGCAGTTTAGTGGGACAGGGAGGCACCGGGGAGCTGTTTTTT.

The V and J genes are TRBV4-3 and TRBJ1-3; D gene ambiguous. The CDR3 spans 13 residues. Per germline, CDR1 LGHNA and CDR2 YSLEER. Trimming took 0 bases from V and 5 from J, leaving 5 bases between them. CDR3 region: CASSQDRRNTIYF. CDR3 in DNA: TGCGCCAGCAGCCAAGACAGGAGAAACACCATATATTTT.

The chain recombines TRBV19 with TRBJ2-6; D might be TRBD1 (6 bases). Deletions cut 4 bases from V and 0 bases from J, with 13 bases between. From germline, CDR1 is LNHDA and CDR2 SQIVND (reference sequence). The length of the CDR3 is 17 residues. CDR3 DNA: TGTGCCAGTAGTAAGGGACACCAATTCTCTGGGGCCAACGTCCTGACTTTC. This gives the protein CASSKGHQFSGANVLTF.

The chain is built from TRBV6-1 and TRBJ1-4; D unresolved. The CDR3 is 14 amino acids. In germline, CDR1 is MNHNS, CDR2 SASEGT. Trimming took 7 bases from V and 4 from J, leaving 13 bases between them. CDR3 in amino acids: CASTEVDGNEKLFF. In nucleotides, the CDR3 is TGTGCCAGCACCGAGGTGGATGGTAATGAAAAACTGTTTTTT.